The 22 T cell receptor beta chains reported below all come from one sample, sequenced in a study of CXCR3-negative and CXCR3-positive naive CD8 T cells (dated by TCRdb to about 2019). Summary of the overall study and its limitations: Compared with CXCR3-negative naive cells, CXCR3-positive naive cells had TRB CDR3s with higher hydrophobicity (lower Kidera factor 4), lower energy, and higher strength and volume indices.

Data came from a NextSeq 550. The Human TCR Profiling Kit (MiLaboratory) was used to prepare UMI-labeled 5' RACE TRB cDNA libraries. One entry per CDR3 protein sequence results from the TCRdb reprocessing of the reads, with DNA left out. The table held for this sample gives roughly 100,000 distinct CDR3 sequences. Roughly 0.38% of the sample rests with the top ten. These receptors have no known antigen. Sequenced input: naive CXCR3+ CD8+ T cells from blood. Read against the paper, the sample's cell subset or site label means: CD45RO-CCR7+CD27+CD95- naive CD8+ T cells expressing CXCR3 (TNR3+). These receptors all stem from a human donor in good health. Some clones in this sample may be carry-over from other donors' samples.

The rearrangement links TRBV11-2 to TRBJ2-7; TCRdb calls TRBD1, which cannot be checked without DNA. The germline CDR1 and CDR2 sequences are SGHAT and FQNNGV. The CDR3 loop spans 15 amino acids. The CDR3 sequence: CASSPTTGGAYEQYF.

The CDR3 loop reads CASSQVGTVEETQYF. The gene calls are TRBV3-1 and TRBJ2-5; TCRdb picks TRBD1, but there is no DNA to check that call. From germline, CDR1 is LGHDT and CDR2 YNNKEL (reference sequence). There are 15 residues in the CDR3.

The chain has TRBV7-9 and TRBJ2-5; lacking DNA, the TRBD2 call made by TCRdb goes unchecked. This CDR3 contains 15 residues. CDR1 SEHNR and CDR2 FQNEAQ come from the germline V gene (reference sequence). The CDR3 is CASSFLEGPRETQYF.

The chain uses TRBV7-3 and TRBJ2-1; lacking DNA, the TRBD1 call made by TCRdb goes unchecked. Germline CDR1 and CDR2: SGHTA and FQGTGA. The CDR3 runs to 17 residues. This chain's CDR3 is CASSLIGRQAGYNEQFF.

This CDR3 reads CASSFGTTYEQYF. This sequence joins TRBV7-9 and TRBJ2-7. Germline V gene data show CDR1 as SEHNR and CDR2 as FQNEAQ (reference sequence). The CDR3 totals 13 residues.

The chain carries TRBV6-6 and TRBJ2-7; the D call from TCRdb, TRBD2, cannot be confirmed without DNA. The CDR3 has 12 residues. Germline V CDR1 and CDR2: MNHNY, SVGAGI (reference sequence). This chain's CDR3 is CASSPHANEQYF.

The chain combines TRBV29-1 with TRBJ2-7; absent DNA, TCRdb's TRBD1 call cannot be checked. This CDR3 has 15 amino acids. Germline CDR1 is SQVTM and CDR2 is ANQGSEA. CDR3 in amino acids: CSVEVPGAISYEQYF.

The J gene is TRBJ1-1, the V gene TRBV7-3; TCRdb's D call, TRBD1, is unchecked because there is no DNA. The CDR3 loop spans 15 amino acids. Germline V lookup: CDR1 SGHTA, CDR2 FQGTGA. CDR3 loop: CASSLQGKSNTEAFF.

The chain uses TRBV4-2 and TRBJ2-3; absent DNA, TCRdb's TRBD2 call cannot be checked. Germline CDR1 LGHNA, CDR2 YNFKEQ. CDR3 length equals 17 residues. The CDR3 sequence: CASSQDLASGVQDTQYF.

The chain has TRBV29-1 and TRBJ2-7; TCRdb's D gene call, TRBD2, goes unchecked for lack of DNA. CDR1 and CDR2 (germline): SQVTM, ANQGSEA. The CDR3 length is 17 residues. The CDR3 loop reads CSVELPGLAGRAYEQYF.

CDR3 amino acids: CASSYSLGESNQPQHF. The rearrangement joins TRBV6-2 or TRBV6-3 to TRBJ1-5. This CDR3 region has 16 residues. Germline V lookup: CDR1 MNHEY, CDR2 SVGEGT.

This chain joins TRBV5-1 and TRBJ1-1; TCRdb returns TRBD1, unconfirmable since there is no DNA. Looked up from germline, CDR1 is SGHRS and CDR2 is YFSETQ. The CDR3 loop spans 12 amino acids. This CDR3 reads CASRQGNTEAFF.

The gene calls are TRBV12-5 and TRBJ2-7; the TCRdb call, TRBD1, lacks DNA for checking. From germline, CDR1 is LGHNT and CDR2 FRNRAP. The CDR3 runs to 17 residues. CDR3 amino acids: CASAYFSGGLGSYEQYF.

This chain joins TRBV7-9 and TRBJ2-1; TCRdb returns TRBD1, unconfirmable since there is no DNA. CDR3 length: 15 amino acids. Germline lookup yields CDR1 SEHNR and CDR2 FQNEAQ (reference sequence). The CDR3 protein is CASSPGTYSYNEQFF. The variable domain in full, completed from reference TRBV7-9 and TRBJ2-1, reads DTGVSQNPRHKITKRGQNVTFRCDPISEHNRLYWYRQTLGQGPEFLTYFQNEAQLEKSRLLSDRFSAERPKGSFSTLEIQRTEQGDSAMYLCASSPGTYSYNEQFFGPGTRLTVL.

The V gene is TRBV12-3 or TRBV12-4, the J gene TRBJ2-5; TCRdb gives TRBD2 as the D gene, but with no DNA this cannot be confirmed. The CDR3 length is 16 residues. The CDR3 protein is CASSVGLAGAVGTQYF.

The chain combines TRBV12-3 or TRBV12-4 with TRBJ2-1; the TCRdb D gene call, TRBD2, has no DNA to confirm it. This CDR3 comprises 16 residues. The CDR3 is CASSPGALAAPDEQFF.

The CDR3 region is CASSQGQGGYGYTF. J is TRBJ1-2 and V is TRBV4-3; TCRdb returns TRBD1, unconfirmable since there is no DNA. The CDR3 loop spans 14 amino acids. Germline lookup yields CDR1 LGHNA and CDR2 YSLEER.

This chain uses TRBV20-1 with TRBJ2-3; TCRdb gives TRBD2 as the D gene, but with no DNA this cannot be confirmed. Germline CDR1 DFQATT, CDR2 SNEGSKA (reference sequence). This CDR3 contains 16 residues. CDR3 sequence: CSARDPVAGGPGTQYF.

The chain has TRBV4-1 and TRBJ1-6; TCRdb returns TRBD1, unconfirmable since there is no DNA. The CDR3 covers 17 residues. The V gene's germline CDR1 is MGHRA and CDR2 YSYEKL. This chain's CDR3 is CASSQDPLDRGHSPLHF.

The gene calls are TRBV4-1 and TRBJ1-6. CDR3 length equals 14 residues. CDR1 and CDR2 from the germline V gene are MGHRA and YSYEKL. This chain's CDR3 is CASSQLIDNSPLHF.

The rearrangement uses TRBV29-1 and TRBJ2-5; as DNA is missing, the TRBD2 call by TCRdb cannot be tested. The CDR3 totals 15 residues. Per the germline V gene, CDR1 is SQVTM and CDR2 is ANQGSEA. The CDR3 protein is CSVDRPALEEETQYF.

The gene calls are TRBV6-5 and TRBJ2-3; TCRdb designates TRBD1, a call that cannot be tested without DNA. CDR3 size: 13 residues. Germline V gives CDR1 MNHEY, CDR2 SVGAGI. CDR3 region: CASSLGGSDTQYF.